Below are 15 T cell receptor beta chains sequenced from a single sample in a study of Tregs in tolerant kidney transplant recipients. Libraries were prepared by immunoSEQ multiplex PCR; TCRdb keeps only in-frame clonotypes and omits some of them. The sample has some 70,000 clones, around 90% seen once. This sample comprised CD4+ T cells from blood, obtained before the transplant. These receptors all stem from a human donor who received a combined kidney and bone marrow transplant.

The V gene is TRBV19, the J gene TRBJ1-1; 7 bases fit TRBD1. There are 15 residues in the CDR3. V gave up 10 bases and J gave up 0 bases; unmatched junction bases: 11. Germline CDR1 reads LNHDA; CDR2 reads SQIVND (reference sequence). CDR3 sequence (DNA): TGTGCCACCACGAACAGGGGCGCCATGAACACTGAAGCTTTCTTT. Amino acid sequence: CATTNRGAMNTEAFF.

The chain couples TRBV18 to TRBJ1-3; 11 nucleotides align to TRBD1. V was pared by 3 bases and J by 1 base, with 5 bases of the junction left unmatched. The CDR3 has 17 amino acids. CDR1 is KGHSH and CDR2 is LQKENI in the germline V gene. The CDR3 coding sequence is TGTGCCAGCTCACCTTTTCGGGACAGGGGGTCTGGAAACACCATATATTTT. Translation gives CASSPFRDRGSGNTIYF.

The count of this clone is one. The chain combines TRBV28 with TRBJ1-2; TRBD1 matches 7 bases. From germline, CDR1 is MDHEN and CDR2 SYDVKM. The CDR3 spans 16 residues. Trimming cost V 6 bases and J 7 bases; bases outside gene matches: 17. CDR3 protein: CASSGRDSRLYGGYTF. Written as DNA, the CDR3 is TGTGCCAGCAGCGGAAGGGACAGCCGCTTATATGGTGGCTACACCTTC.

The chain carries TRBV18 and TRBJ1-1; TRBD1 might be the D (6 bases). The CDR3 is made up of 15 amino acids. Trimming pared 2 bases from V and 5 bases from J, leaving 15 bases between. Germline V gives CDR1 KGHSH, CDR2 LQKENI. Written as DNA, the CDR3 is TGTGCCAGCTCACCAGAGGGGGGGAGTTGGACTGAAGCTTTCTTT. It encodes CASSPEGGSWTEAFF.

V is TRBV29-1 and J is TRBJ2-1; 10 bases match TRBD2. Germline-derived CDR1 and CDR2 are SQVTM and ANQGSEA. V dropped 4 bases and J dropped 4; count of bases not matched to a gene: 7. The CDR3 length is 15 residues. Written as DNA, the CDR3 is TGCAGCGTTGGGGGTTGGACTAGCGGTTACAATGAGCAGTTCTTC. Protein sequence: CSVGGWTSGYNEQFF.

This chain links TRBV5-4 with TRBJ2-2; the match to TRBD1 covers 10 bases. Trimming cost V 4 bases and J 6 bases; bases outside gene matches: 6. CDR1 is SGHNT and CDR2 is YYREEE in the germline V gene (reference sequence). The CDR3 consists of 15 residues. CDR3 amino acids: CASSTGTGVPGELFF. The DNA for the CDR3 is TGTGCCAGCAGCACCGGGACAGGGGTCCCCGGGGAGCTGTTTTTT.

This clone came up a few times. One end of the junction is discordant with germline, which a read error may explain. In DNA form, the CDR3 reads TGTGCCAGCAGTCCTCTTTCGGGACAGGGTTTTTTC. Its protein is CASSPLSGQGFF. The V gene is TRBV2, the J gene TRBJ1-2, with 9 bases matching TRBD1. Per germline, CDR1 SNHLY and CDR2 FYNNEI. The CDR3 has 12 amino acids.

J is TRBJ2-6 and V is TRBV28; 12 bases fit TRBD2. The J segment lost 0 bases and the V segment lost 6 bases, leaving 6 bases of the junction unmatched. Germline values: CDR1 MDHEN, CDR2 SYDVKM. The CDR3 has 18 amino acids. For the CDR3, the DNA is TGTGCCAGCAGCCGGACTAGCGGGATTCCCTCTGGGGCCAACGTCCTGACTTTC. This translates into CASSRTSGIPSGANVLTF.

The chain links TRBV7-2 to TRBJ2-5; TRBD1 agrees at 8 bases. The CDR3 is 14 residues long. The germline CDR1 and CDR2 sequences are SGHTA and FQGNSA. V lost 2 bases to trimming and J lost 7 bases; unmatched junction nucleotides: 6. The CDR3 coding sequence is TGTGCCAGCAGCTTAATGCAGGGGGCCGGGACCCAGTACTTC. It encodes CASSLMQGAGTQYF.

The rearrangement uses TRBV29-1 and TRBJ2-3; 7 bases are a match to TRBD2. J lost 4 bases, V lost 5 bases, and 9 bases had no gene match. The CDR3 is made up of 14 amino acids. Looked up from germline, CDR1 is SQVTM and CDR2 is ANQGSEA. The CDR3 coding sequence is TGCAGCGTTCTCTCCGGGGAGGGATCAGATACGCAGTATTTT. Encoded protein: CSVLSGEGSDTQYF.

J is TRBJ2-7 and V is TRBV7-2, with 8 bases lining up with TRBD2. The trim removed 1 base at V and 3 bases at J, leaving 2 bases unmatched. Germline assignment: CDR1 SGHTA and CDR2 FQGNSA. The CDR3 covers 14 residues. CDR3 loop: CASSLESGSYEQYF. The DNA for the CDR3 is TGTGCCAGCAGCTTAGAAAGCGGGAGCTACGAGCAGTACTTC. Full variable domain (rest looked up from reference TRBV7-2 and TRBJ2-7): GAGVSQSPSNKVTEKGKDVELRCDPISGHTALYWYRQSLGQGLEFLIYFQGNSAPDKSGLPSDRFSAERTGGSVSTLTIQRTQQEDSAVYLCASSLESGSYEQYFGPGTRLTVT.

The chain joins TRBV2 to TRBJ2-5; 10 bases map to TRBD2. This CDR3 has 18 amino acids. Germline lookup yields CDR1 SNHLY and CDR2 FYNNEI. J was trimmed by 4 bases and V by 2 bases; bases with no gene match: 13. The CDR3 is CASSERELAGDRGETQYF. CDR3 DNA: TGTGCCAGCAGTGAAAGGGAGCTAGCGGGAGATCGGGGAGAGACCCAGTACTTC.

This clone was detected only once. The CDR3: CASSRGGSSYEQYF. The DNA for the CDR3 is TGTGCCAGCAGCCGCGGGGGAAGCTCCTACGAGCAGTACTTC. The chain employs TRBV5-4 and TRBJ2-7, with 7 bases aligning to TRBD2. Germline CDR1 reads SGHNT; CDR2 reads YYREEE (reference sequence). CDR3 length equals 14 residues. J gave up 0 bases and V 4 bases, and 4 bases lay outside the gene matches.

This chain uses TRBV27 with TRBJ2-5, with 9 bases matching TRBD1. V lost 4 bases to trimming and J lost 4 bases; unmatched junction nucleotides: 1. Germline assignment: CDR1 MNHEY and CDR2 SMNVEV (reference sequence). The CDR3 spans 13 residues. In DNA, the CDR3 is TGTGCCAGCAGTTGGACAGGGGCAGAGACCCAGTACTTC. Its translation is CASSWTGAETQYF.

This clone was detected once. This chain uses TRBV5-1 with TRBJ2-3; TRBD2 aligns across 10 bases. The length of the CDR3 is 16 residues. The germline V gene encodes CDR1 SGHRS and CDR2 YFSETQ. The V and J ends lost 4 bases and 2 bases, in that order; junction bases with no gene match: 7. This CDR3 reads CASSEGLARDTDTQYF. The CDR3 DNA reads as TGCGCCAGCAGCGAGGGACTAGCGAGAGACACAGATACGCAGTATTTT.